This entry is about one T cell receptor beta chain. The J segment lost 6 bases and the V segment lost 3 bases, leaving 4 bases of the junction unmatched. CDR1 is KGHSH, CDR2 LQKENI, per germline. The CDR3 length is 14 residues. This table comes from immunoSEQ multiplex PCR, and its TCRdb copy is limited to in-frame clones, with some not included. The sample carries about 50,000 clones, more than 80% recorded once. Sample: PBMCs. This receptor was identified in a man aged 35-49 years with rheumatoid arthritis. The rearrangement links TRBV18 to TRBJ2-1; 8 nucleotides match TRBD1. The CDR3 bases are TGTGCCAGCTCACCGCGAGGACAGGGCAATGAGCAGTTCTTC. It is translated as CASSPRGQGNEQFF.